The present entry profiles one TCR beta chain with its context. Its target is unknown. This entry belongs to a study of blood T cells in healthy people across ages. The overall study: Template switching captured about one barcoded beta molecule per two T cells.

A second PCR, run for about 7 to 12 cycles, used a sample-barcoded 5' primer plus a J-beta primer mix. TCRdb redid the calling of the 5' RACE reads with MiXCR, one entry per CDR3 protein. Of nearly 800,000 distinct CDR3 sequences in the sample, more than 55% are singletons; the top ten hold 25% to 30%. The study's findings and limits: Considered underestimates were the diversity estimates obtained from one million T cells.

The CDR3 has 15 residues. V was trimmed by 2 bases and J by 4 bases, leaving 13 bases between them. CDR1 MNHNY and CDR2 SVGAGI come from the germline V gene (reference sequence). The clonotype originates from a man aged 40-55 years in good health. The genes are TRBV6-6 and TRBJ2-3; D call uncertain. Source material: blood. CDR3 sequence: CASSYVRRISDTQYF. In DNA, the CDR3 is TGTGCCAGCAGTTACGTGAGACGTATATCAGATACGCAGTATTTT.